This T cell receptor beta chain was sequenced during a study of CD8 T cells in ankylosing spondylitis. V was clipped by 6 bases and J by 3 bases, with 10 bases between them. From germline, CDR1 is MNHNS and CDR2 SASEGT. This CDR3 has 13 amino acids. This clonotype has only a few counts. TCRdb independently ran MiXCR on the 5' RACE reads; one entry per CDR3 protein. The table lists under 200,000 distinct CDR3 sequences, roughly 11% of them singletons. The origin of this receptor is a male donor with ankylosing spondylitis or in good health (not recorded which). The sample consisted of blood, either unsorted or a sorted T cell fraction (not recorded which). This chain uses TRBV6-1 with TRBJ2-3, with D hard to call. Here the CDR3 DNA reads TGTGCCAGCAGGGTACTAACTACAGATACGCAGTATTTT. As protein: CASRVLTTDTQYF.